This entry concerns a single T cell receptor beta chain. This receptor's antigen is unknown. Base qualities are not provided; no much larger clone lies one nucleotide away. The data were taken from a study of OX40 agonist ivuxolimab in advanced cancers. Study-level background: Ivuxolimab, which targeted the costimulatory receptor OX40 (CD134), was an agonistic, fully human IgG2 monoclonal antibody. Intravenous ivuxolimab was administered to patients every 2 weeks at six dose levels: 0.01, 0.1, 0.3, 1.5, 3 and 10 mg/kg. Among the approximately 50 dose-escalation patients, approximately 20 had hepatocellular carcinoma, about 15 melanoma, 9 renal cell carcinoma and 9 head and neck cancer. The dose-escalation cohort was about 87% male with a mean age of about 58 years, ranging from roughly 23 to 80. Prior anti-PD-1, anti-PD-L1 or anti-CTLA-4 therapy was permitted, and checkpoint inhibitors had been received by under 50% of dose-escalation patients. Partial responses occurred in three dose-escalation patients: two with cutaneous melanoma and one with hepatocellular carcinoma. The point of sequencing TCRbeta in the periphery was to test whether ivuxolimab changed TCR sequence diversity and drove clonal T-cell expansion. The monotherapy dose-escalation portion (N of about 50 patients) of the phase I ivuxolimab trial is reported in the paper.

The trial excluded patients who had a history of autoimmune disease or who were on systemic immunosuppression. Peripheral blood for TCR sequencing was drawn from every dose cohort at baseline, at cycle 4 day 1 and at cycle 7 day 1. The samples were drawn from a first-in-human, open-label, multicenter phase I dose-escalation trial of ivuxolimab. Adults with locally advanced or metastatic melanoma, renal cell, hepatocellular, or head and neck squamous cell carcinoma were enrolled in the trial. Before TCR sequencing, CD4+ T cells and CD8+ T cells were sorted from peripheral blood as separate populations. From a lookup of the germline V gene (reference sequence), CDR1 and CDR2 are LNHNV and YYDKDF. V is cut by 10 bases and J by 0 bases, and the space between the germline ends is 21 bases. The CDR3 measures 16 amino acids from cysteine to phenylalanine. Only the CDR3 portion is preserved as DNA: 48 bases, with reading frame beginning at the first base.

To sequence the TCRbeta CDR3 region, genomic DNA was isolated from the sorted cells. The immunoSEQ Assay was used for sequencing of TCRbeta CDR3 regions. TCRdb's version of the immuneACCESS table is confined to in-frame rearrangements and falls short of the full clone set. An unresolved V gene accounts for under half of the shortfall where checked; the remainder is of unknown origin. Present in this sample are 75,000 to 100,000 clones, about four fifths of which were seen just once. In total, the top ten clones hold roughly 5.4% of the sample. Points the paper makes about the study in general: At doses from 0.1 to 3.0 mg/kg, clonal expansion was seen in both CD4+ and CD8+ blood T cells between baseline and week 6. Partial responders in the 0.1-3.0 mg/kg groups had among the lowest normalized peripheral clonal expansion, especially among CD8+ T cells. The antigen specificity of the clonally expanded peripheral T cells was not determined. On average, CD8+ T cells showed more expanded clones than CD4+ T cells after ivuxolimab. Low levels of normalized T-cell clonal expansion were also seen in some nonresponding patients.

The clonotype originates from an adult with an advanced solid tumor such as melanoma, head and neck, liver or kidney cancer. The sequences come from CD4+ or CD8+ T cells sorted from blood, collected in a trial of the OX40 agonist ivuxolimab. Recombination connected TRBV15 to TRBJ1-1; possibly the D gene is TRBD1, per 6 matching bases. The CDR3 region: CAIESAAGDMNTEAFF. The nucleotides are TGTGCCATAGAGAGTGCTGCAGGGGACATGAACACTGAAGCTTTCTTT.